This TCR beta chain was captured in a study of vaccination effects on CD4 cells after COVID-19. Study information: BNT162b2 vaccine or mRNA-1273 vaccine was given to participants in two doses. Study-level results: Of the vaccine-induced clones from healthy vaccinees, merely 1 of 255 recognized common cold coronaviruses as well. Clones that were induced by infection or by vaccine showed marked contraction late after vaccination.

Trimming took 1 base from V and 9 from J, leaving 16 bases between them. The CDR3 loop spans 14 amino acids. Germline assignment: CDR1 SGHNT and CDR2 YENEEA. Note on this clone: Antigen specificity is unknown.

Peptide-pool stimulation followed by sequencing identified expanded antigen-specific CD4+ clonotypes in the ViraFEST assay. Subsequent to 10 days of culture, CD4+ T cells were isolated. About 2.2 million PBMC per well received 7.5 to 10 IU/ml IL-2 and roughly 10 ug/ml peptides in culture. Profiling relied on immunoSEQ multiplex PCR, and the TCRdb table lists in-frame clones only, not all of them. This sample has more than 25,000 clones, with about 63% found just once. This sequence joins TRBV11-3 and TRBJ2-7, with D hard to call. This clonotype was sampled from a human donor who received a COVID-19 vaccine. The sequencing here drew on CD4+ T cells from PBMCs cultured with HCoV-229E spike peptides, taken before COVID-19 vaccination. In DNA form, the CDR3 reads TGTGCCAGCAGCTTAGGCGAGGCAGCCCCCGCGCAGTACTTC. It specifies CASSLGEAAPAQYF.